The source of this T cell receptor beta chain is a study of Graves' ophthalmopathy and Graves' hyperthyroidism. General observations from the study: Blood contained most expanded thyroid clonotypes exceeding 0.001 frequency. The model predicted ophthalmopathy progression with 70.59% sensitivity and around 72% specificity.

The evidence that diagnosis relied on was clinical symptoms, serum thyroxine, TRAb, thyroid ultrasound and orbital computed tomography. This clonotype was seen at least ten times. The antigen is not known. Using RNA transcripts, the TCR beta CDR3 regions were amplified. RT-PCR was first run with HTBI primers, then multiplex PCR in a second round. MiXCR was run by TCRdb on the multiplex PCR reads, yielding one entry per CDR3 protein. The data contain about 620,000 distinct CDR3 sequences, 22% of them singletons. The TCR comes from a woman aged 18-35 years with stable Graves' hyperthyroidism. Some clones in this sample may be carry-over from other donors' samples. The specimen sequenced was peripheral blood.

The CDR3 protein is CASSPQLGTNTEAFF. The CDR3 nucleotides read TGTGCCAGCAGTCCCCAGCTAGGGACGAACACTGAAGCTTTCTTT. This rearrangement joins TRBV28 to TRBJ1-1; possible D gene TRBD1, 5 bases. This CDR3 is 15 amino acids long. Germline V gene data show CDR1 as MDHEN and CDR2 as SYDVKM. V was pared by 5 bases and J by 1 base, with 14 bases between.